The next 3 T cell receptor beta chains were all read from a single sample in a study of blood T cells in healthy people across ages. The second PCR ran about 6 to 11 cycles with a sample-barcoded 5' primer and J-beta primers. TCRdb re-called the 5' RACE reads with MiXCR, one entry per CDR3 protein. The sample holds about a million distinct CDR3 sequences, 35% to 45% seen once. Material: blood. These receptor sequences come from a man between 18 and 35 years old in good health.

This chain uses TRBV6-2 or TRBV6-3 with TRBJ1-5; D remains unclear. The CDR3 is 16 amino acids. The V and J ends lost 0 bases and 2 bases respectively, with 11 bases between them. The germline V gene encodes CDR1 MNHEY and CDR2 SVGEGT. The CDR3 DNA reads TGTGCCAGCAGTTACTCACACAGTGGTGGCAATCAGCCCCAGCATTTT. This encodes CASSYSHSGGNQPQHF.

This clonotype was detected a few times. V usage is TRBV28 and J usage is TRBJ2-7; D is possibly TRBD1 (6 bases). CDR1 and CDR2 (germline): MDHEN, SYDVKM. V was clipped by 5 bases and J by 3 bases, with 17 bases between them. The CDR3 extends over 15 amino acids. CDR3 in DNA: TGTGCCAGCAGTCCTCCCGGGACAAGTGGCTACGAGCAGTACTTC. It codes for CASSPPGTSGYEQYF.

The CDR3 coding sequence is TGCGCCAGCAGCTCCTACAGGGCACCCGAAGCTTTCTTT. Translating it yields CASSSYRAPEAFF. The chain recombines TRBV5-1 with TRBJ1-1, with D possibly TRBD1 on 6 matching bases. The CDR3 loop spans 13 amino acids. CDR1 and CDR2 (germline): SGHRS, YFSETQ. With 3 bases removed from V and 8 bases from J, the gap between germline ends came to 14 bases.